This passage covers 22 T cell receptor beta chains from one sample sequenced in a study of blood T cell repertoires in COVID-19. Sequencing used immunoSEQ multiplex PCR; TCRdb keeps in-frame clones, though not all of them. Here the sample spans about 250,000 clones, 89% being singletons. Sequencing was done on a sample of peripheral blood. Receptors originate from a woman aged 40 to 50 who had recovered from COVID-19.

This chain uses TRBV2 with TRBJ1-1; TRBD1 might be the D (5 bases). Trimming took off 5 bases at V and 4 bases at J, with 14 bases between the two ends. The CDR3 consists of 14 residues. From germline, CDR1 is SNHLY and CDR2 FYNNEI. CDR3 protein: CASSLTVFSTEAFF. The CDR3 DNA is TGTGCCAGCAGTCTGACAGTATTTAGCACTGAAGCTTTCTTT.

This chain links TRBV19 with TRBJ2-3; 10 positions agree with TRBD2. The length of the CDR3 is 18 residues. Unmatched junction bases numbered 11, after V lost 3 bases and J lost 2 bases. Germline-derived CDR1 and CDR2 are LNHDA and SQIVND (reference sequence). The CDR3 DNA follows: TGTGCCAGTAGTATTTACTTAGCCGGGACTAGCGCCACAGATACGCAGTATTTT. It encodes CASSIYLAGTSATDTQYF.

The chain uses TRBV21-1 and TRBJ2-7; TRBD1 was called by the table and not checked on the DNA. TRBV21-1 counts as a pseudogene. CDR3 size: 16 residues. As DNA, the CDR3 is TGTGCCAGCAGCTCCAAAGAGGGGACAGGTGGTGTCGAGCAGTACGTC. It specifies CASSSKEGTGGVEQYV.

The chain joins TRBV3-1 (or the pseudogene TRBV3-2) to TRBJ1-4, with 10 bases fitting TRBD1. In germline, CDR1 is LGHDT, CDR2 YNNKEL (reference sequence). V shed 0 bases and J 8 bases; nucleotides not matched to a gene: 6. The CDR3 has 16 amino acids. The CDR3 sequence: CASSQDGTGAQEKLFF. For the CDR3, the DNA is TGTGCCAGCAGCCAAGATGGGACAGGGGCTCAAGAAAAACTGTTTTTT.

This sequence joins TRBV6-6 and TRBJ2-7; the D is unclear. Germline CDR1 is MNHNY and CDR2 is SVGAGI (reference sequence). The CDR3 has 11 residues. V was shortened by 6 bases and J by 4 bases, with 7 bases between the two germline ends. In DNA form, the CDR3 reads TGTGCCAGCAGCAGCGTGTACGAGCAGTACTTC. This encodes CASSSVYEQYF.

The chain is built from TRBV2 and TRBJ2-1; 10 bases match TRBD2. After removal of 4 bases from V and 4 bases from J, the junction contained 4 bases not matched to a gene. The V gene's germline CDR1 is SNHLY and CDR2 FYNNEI. The CDR3 contains 15 residues. The DNA of the CDR3 is TGTGCCAGCAGTGTGGTAGCGGGGGGTTACAATGAGCAGTTCTTC. Residues: CASSVVAGGYNEQFF.

This clone has just a few counts. V and J are TRBV7-2 and TRBJ2-3; D gene ambiguous. This CDR3 comprises 13 residues. V lost 1 base and J 5 bases, leaving 7 bases between the germline ends. Per the germline V gene, CDR1 is SGHTA and CDR2 is FQGNSA. The DNA for the CDR3 is TGTGCCAGCAGCTTAGGTCTGAGAGATACGCAGTATTTT. Its protein product is CASSLGLRDTQYF.

This chain connects TRBV10-3 to TRBJ1-1; 7 bases line up with TRBD1. This CDR3 comprises 16 residues. The V segment lost 1 base and the J segment 0 bases; nucleotides outside the gene matches: 5. Germline V lookup: CDR1 ENHRY, CDR2 SYGVKD. The CDR3: CAISELDRVLNTEAFF. In DNA form, the CDR3 reads TGTGCCATCAGTGAGTTAGACAGGGTTTTGAACACTGAAGCTTTCTTT.

This chain links TRBV28 with TRBJ1-6, with TRBD1 as a possible D gene (5 bases). Germline values: CDR1 MDHEN, CDR2 SYDVKM. Between the trimmed V and J ends, which lost 6 bases and 8 bases, there was a span of 20 bases. CDR3 length: 16 amino acids. The CDR3, as DNA: TGTGCCAGCAGGACCCCCGGGGGAGTTAAGGATTCACCCCTCCACTTT. Amino acid sequence: CASRTPGGVKDSPLHF. Full variable domain (missing parts from reference TRBV28 and TRBJ1-6): DVKVTQSSRYLVKRTGEKVFLECVQDMDHENMFWYRQDPGLGLRLIYFSYDVKMKEKGDIPEGYSVSREKKERFSLILESASTNQTSMYLCASRTPGGVKDSPLHFGNGTRLTVT.

This chain links TRBV3-1 (or the pseudogene TRBV3-2) with TRBJ2-5, with 13 positions matching TRBD2. CDR3 length: 18 amino acids. CDR1 and CDR2 (germline): LGHDT, YNNKEL (reference sequence). The junction had 9 bases not matched to a gene; V was cut back by 0 bases and J by 5 bases. The CDR3 is CASSQDGRLAGGGETQYF. CDR3 coding DNA: TGTGCCAGCAGCCAAGATGGTCGACTAGCGGGGGGAGGGGAGACCCAGTACTTC.

Only one count was recorded for this clone. The V call is TRBV9, the J call TRBJ2-1; D might be TRBD1 (5 bases). The CDR3 runs to 15 residues. The ends were cut back, 3 bases at V and 9 bases at J, with 19 bases in the middle. Germline V CDR1 and CDR2: SGDLS, YYNGEE. The CDR3 DNA reads TGTGCCAGCAGCGCCCAACAGGCGGCCCTCACTGAGCAGTTCTTC. It is translated as CASSAQQAALTEQFF.

The genes are TRBV19 and TRBJ1-1; weak D call: TRBD1 (5 bases). The germline CDR1 and CDR2 sequences are LNHDA and SQIVND (reference sequence). CDR3 size: 15 residues. The V and J ends lost 5 bases and 1 base respectively, with 14 bases between them. CDR3 coding DNA: TGTGCCAGTAGTCTCCAGACAGTCTGGAACACTGAAGCTTTCTTT. Translated: CASSLQTVWNTEAFF.

J is TRBJ1-1 and V is TRBV27; 7 bases line up with TRBD1. CDR3 size: 13 residues. The germline CDR1 and CDR2 sequences are MNHEY and SMNVEV (reference sequence). J lost 3 bases, V lost 4 bases, and 2 bases had no gene match. CDR3 residues: CASSSTGYTEAFF. CDR3 sequence (DNA): TGTGCCAGCAGTTCGACAGGGTACACTGAAGCTTTCTTT.

The chain combines TRBV11-2 with TRBJ2-5; D is uncertain. The V and J ends lost 5 bases and 1 base respectively, with 14 bases between them. This CDR3 has 15 residues. Germline CDR1 and CDR2: SGHAT and FQNNGV. CDR3 coding DNA: TGTGCCAGCAGCCCCCGTGGCCCGCCCCAAGAGACCCAGTACTTC. Protein sequence: CASSPRGPPQETQYF.

This clone turned up a few times. J is TRBJ1-5 and V is TRBV20-1, with D possibly matching TRBD1 (5 bases). The germline V gene encodes CDR1 DFQATT and CDR2 SNEGSKA (reference sequence). Trimming pared 3 bases from V and 1 base from J, leaving 16 bases between. This CDR3 is built from 16 residues. The CDR3 is CSASIGALWSNQPQHF. The DNA for the CDR3 is TGCAGTGCTAGTATTGGGGCTTTATGGAGCAATCAGCCCCAGCATTTT.

The chain links TRBV4-1 to TRBJ2-3, with 10 bases fitting TRBD2. Germline V CDR1 and CDR2: MGHRA, YSYEKL. Trimming removed 3 bases from V and 4 bases from J; junction bases left unmatched: 7. This CDR3 is built from 16 residues. CDR3 residues: CASSHPSGGSADTQYF. CDR3 DNA: TGCGCCAGCAGCCACCCTAGCGGGGGTTCGGCAGATACGCAGTATTTT.

J is TRBJ2-1 and V is TRBV7-9, with TRBD2 matching 7 bases. Per the germline V gene, CDR1 is SEHNR and CDR2 is FQNEAQ (reference sequence). V lost 0 bases and J lost 2; bases outside the gene matches: 1. CDR3 size: 15 residues. CDR3 coding DNA: TGTGCCAGCAGCTTAGCACTAGCGACCTACAATGAGCAGTTCTTC. It is translated as CASSLALATYNEQFF.

This sequence joins TRBV29-1 and TRBJ2-3, with D perhaps TRBD2 (6 bases). This CDR3 has 14 amino acids. Trimming took off 5 bases at V and 3 bases at J, with 15 bases between the two ends. CDR1 and CDR2 (germline): SQVTM, ANQGSEA. CDR3 amino acids: CSVRWRAWTDTQYF. The DNA for the CDR3 is TGCAGCGTTCGCTGGAGGGCTTGGACAGATACGCAGTATTTT.

This sequence joins TRBV6-4 and TRBJ2-7; possible D gene TRBD2, 5 bases. V shed 8 bases and J shed 13 bases, with 18 bases lying between them. Germline CDR1 is MRHNA and CDR2 is SNTAGT. The CDR3 spans 11 residues. CDR3 sequence (DNA): TGTGCCAGCTTGGAGGACCACCGGAATTACGTC. It specifies CASLEDHRNYV.

The DNA for the CDR3 is TGTGCCAGCAGTTTATACGGGACAGGGACTAGCGGGGGGGCGTACAATGAGCAGTTCTTC. Amino acids: CASSLYGTGTSGGAYNEQFF. The chain employs TRBV28 and TRBJ2-1; 16 nucleotides match TRBD2. Trimming cost V 1 base and J 4 bases; bases outside gene matches: 10. Germline V gene data show CDR1 as MDHEN and CDR2 as SYDVKM. The CDR3 is 20 amino acids.

The chain is built from TRBV9 and TRBJ2-1; 10 bases align to TRBD2. Germline V gene sequence: CDR1 SGDLS, CDR2 YYNGEE. CDR3 size: 16 residues. The ends lost 0 bases at V and 5 bases at J; junction bases unmatched: 5. The CDR3 DNA reads TGTGCCAGCAGCGTAGTTATAGCGGGGGGTGACAATGAGCAGTTCTTC. This sequence encodes CASSVVIAGGDNEQFF.

J is TRBJ2-3 and V is TRBV7-6, with D unclear. V was trimmed by 1 base and J by 5 bases, leaving 13 bases between them. There are 15 residues in the CDR3. Germline CDR1 is SGHVS and CDR2 is FNYEAQ. DNA for the CDR3: TGTGCCAGCAGCTTAGGGAGCTTCACGGGAGATACGCAGTATTTT. It translates to CASSLGSFTGDTQYF.